This TCR beta chain was captured by sequencing in a study of blood T cell repertoires in COVID-19. Study information: The United States, Italy and Spain were the sources of the acute and convalescent COVID-19 samples. From T cells, B-cell-depleted T cells, or PBMCs came the material, which was cDNA or gDNA.

Participants reported their clinical history, and cohort assignment relied on those reports. Methods used by the authors: How many nucleated cells were present was estimated from reference gene primer amplification. Libraries were prepared by immunoSEQ multiplex PCR; TCRdb keeps only in-frame clonotypes and omits some of them. V and J calls and clone size follow that table, whereas D and trimming were derived from the DNA. The data show a few hundred thousand clones, 85% to 90% seen once. Germline loops: CDR1 SGHVS, CDR2 FNYEAQ. This CDR3 has 15 residues. With V trimmed by 2 bases and J by 6 bases, 7 bases remained unmatched.

The V call is TRBV7-6, the J call TRBJ1-5; 7 bases are shared with TRBD1. This sequence was found in a woman aged 50 to 65 with acute COVID-19. Sequenced sample: PBMCs or T cells enriched from blood (not recorded which). CDR3 amino acids: CASSLMEGASQPQHF. The CDR3 bases are TGTGCCAGCAGCTTAATGGAGGGGGCTAGTCAGCCCCAGCATTTT.